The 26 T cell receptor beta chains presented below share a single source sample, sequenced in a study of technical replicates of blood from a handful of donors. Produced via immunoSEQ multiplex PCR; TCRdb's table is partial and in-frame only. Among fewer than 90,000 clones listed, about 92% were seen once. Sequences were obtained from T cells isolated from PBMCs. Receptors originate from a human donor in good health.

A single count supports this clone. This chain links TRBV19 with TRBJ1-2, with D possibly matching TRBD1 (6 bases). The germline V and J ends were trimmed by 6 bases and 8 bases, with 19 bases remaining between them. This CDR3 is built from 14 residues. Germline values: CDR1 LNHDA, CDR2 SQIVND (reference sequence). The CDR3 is CASRRGIQGRGYTF. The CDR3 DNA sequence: TGTGCCAGTAGGAGAGGGATTCAGGGGCGCGGCTACACCTTC.

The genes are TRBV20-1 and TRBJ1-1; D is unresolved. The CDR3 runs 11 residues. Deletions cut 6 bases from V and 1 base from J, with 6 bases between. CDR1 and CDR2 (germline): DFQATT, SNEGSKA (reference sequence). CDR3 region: CSAPGNTEAFF. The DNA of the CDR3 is TGCAGTGCCCCAGGGAACACTGAAGCTTTCTTT.

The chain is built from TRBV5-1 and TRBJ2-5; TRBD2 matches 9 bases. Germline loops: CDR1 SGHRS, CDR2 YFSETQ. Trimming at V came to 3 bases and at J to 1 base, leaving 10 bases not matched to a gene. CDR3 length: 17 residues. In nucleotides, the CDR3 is TGCGCCAGCAGCTCCCTTTCCAGCGGGAGGATCCAAGAGACCCAGTACTTC. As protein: CASSSLSSGRIQETQYF. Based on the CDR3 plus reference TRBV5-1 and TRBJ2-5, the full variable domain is KAGVTQTPRYLIKTRGQQVTLSCSPISGHRSVSWYQQTPGQGLQFLFEYFSETQRNKGNFPGRFSGRQFSNSRSEMNVSTLELGDSALYLCASSSLSSGRIQETQYFGPGTRLLVL.

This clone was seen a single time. For the CDR3, the DNA is TGTGCCAGTCAGGGGGGACATAGTCTTCCCTACGAGCAGTACTTC. Amino acids: CASQGGHSLPYEQYF. J is TRBJ2-7 and V is TRBV19, with a weak D call TRBD1 (7 bases). With 8 bases removed from V and 2 bases from J, the gap between germline ends came to 19 bases. Germline V lookup: CDR1 LNHDA, CDR2 SQIVND (reference sequence). This CDR3 has 15 residues.

CDR3 DNA: TGTGCCAGACAATCAGGACTAGCGGTCTACAATGAGCAGTTCTTC. Residues: CARQSGLAVYNEQFF. This chain uses TRBV2 with TRBJ2-1, with TRBD2 identical over 10 bases. This CDR3 has 15 amino acids. Germline V gene sequence: CDR1 SNHLY, CDR2 FYNNEI. V was clipped by 9 bases and J by 3 bases; unmatched bases: 8.

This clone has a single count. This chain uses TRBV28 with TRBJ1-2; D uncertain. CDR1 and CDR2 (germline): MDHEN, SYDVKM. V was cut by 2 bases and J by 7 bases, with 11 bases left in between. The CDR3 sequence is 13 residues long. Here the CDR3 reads CASSLIVSVGYTF. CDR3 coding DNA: TGTGCCAGCAGTTTAATTGTGAGTGTTGGCTACACCTTC.

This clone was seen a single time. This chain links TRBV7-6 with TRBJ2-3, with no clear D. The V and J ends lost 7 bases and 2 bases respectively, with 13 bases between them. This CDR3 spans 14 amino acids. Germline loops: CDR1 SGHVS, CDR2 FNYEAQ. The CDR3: CASTSRGSTDTQYF. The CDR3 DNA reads TGTGCCAGCACATCCCGCGGTTCCACAGATACGCAGTATTTT. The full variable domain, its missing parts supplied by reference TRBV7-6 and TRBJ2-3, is GAGVSQSPRYKVTKRGQDVALRCDPISGHVSLYWYRQALGQGPEFLTYFNYEAQQDKSGLPNDRFSAERPEGSISTLTIQRTEQRDSAMYRCASTSRGSTDTQYFGPGTRLTVL.

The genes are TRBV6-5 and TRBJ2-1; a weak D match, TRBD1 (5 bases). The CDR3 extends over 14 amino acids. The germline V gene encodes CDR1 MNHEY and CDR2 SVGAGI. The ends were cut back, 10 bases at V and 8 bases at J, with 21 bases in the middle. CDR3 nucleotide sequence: TGTGCCACCAAGAACACAGGCACCAACTATGAGCAGTTCTTC. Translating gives CATKNTGTNYEQFF.

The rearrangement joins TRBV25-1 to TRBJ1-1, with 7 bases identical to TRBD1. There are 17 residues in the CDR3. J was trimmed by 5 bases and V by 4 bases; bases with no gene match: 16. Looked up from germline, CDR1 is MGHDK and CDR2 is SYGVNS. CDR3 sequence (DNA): TGTGCCAGCAGTGGGCCCTCTCGAGGCAGGGGGATAACTGAAGCTTTCTTT. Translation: CASSGPSRGRGITEAFF.

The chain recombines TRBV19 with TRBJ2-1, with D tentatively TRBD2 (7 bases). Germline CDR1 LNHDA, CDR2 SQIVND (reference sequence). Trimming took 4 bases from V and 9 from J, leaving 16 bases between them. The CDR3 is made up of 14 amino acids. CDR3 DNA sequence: TGTGCCAGTAGTACACCCGGGGGGCGCAGTGAGCAGTTCTTC. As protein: CASSTPGGRSEQFF.

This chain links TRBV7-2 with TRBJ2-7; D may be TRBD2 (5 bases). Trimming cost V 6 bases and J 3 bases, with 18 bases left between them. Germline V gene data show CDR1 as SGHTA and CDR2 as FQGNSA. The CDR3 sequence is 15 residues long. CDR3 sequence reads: CASRVPAPGFYEQYF. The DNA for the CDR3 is TGTGCCAGCAGAGTACCCGCCCCGGGGTTCTACGAGCAGTACTTC.

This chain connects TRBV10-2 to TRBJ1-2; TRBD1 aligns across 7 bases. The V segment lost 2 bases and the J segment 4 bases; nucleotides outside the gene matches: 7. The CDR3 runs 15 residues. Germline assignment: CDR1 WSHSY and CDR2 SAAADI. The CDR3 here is CASSEIVGQLYGYTF. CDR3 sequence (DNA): TGCGCCAGCAGTGAGATCGTGGGACAGCTCTATGGCTACACCTTC.

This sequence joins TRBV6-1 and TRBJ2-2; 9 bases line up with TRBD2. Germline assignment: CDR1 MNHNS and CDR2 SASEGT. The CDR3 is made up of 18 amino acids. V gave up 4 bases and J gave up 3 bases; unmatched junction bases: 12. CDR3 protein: CASSARKSSGKYTGELFF. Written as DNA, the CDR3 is TGTGCCAGCAGTGCCCGGAAGTCTAGCGGGAAGTACACCGGGGAGCTGTTTTTT.

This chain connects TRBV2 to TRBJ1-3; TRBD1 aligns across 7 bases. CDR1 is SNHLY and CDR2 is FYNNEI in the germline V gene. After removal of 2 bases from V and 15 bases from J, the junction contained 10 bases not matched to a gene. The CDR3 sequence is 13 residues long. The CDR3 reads CASSEPDRPSTYF. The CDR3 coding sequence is TGTGCCAGCAGTGAACCGGACAGGCCCAGCACATATTTT.

Here the CDR3 DNA reads TGTGCCAGCAGCAAAGTCCCAGCGGGGGGGTACAATGAGCAGTTCTTC. It specifies CASSKVPAGGYNEQFF. V gene TRBV21-1 combines with J gene TRBJ2-1; TRBD2, the D gene given by the table, was not confirmed from the DNA. TRBV21-1 constitutes a pseudogene. CDR3 size: 16 residues.

The CDR3 here is CASGHDISNYGYTF. As DNA, the CDR3 is TGTGCCAGCGGACACGACATTTCTAACTATGGCTACACCTTC. This chain uses TRBV7-9 with TRBJ1-2, with D possibly TRBD1 on 5 matching bases. CDR1 and CDR2 (germline): SEHNR, FQNEAQ (reference sequence). Trimming stripped 8 bases from V and 0 bases from J, with 13 bases between. The CDR3 is made up of 14 amino acids.

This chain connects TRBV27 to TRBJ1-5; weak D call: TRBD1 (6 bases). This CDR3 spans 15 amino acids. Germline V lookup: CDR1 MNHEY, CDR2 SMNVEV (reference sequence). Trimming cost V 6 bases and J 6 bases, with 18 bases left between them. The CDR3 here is CASSVSGEGPQPQHF. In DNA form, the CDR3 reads TGTGCCAGCAGCGTCTCAGGGGAAGGGCCTCAGCCCCAGCATTTT.

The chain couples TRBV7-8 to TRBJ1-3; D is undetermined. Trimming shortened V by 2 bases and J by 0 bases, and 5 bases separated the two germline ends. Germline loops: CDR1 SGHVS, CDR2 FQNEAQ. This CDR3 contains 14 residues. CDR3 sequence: CASSLSGSGNTIYF. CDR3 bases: TGTGCCAGCAGCTTATCAGGCTCTGGAAACACCATATATTTT. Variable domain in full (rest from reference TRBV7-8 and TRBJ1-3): GAGVSQSPRYKVAKRGQDVALRCDPISGHVSLFWYQQALGQGPEFLTYFQNEAQLDKSGLPSDRFFAERPEGSVSTLKIQRTQQEDSAVYLCASSLSGSGNTIYFGEGSWLTVV.

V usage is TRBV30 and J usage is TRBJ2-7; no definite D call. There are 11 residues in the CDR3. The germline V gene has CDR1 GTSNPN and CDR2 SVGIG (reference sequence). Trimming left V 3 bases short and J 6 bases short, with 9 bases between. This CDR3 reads CAWSELGEQYF. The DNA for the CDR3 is TGTGCCTGGAGCGAGCTAGGCGAGCAGTACTTC.

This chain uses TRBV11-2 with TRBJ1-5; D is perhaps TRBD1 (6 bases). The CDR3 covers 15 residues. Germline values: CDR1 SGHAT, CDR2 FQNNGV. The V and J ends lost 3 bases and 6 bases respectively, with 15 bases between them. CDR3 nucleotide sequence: TGTGCCAGCAGCTTGGGGGCATTCGAACGTCAGCCCCAGCATTTT. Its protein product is CASSLGAFERQPQHF. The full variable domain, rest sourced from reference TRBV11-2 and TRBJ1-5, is EAGVAQSPRYKIIEKRQSVAFWCNPISGHATLYWYQQILGQGPKLLIQFQNNGVVDDSQLPKDRFSAERLKGVDSTLKIQPAKLEDSAVYLCASSLGAFERQPQHFGDGTRLSIL.

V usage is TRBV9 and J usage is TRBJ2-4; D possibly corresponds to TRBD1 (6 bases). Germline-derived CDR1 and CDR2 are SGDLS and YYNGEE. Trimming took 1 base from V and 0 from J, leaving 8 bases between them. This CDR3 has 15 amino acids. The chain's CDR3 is CASSVQGLAKNIQYF. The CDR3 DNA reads TGTGCCAGCAGCGTACAGGGGCTAGCCAAAAACATTCAGTACTTC.

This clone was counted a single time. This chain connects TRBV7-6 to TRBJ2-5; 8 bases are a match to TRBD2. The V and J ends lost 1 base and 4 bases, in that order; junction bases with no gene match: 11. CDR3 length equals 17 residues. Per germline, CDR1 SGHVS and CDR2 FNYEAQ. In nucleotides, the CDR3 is TGTGCCAGCAGCTTAGGAACTAGCGGAGCCCATCGAGAGACCCAGTACTTC. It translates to CASSLGTSGAHRETQYF.

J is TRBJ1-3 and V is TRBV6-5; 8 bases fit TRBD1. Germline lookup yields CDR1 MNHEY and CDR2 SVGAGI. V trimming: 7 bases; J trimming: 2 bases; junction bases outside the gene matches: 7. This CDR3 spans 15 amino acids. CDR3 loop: CASKPDREAGNTIYF. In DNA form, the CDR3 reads TGTGCCAGCAAACCGGACAGGGAAGCTGGAAACACCATATATTTT.

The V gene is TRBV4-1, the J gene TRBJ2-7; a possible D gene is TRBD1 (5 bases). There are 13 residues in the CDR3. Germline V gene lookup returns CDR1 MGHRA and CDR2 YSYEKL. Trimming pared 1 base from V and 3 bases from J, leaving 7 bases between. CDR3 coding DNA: TGCGCCAGCAGCCAAGGCAGGGTCTACGAGCAGTACTTC. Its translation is CASSQGRVYEQYF.

The CDR3 DNA sequence: TGCGCCAGCAGCTTGGAATACCAGGGTGGAGCCTACGAGCAGTACTTC. Protein sequence: CASSLEYQGGAYEQYF. The genes are TRBV5-1 and TRBJ2-7; D possibly corresponds to TRBD1 (5 bases). The germline CDR1 and CDR2 sequences are SGHRS and YFSETQ. This CDR3 contains 16 residues. V was pared by 0 bases and J by 2 bases, with 15 bases between.

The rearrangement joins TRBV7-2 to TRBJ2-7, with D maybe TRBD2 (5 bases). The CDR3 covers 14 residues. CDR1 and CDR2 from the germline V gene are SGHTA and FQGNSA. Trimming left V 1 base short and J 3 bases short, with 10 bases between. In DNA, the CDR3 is TGTGCCAGCAGCTTAGGAGGAGGTAGCTACGAGCAGTACTTC. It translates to CASSLGGGSYEQYF.